This is a list of T cell receptor beta chains from one sample in a study of cytomegalovirus exposure and HLA in healthy donors. Sequencing used immunoSEQ multiplex PCR; TCRdb keeps in-frame clones, though not all of them. The table records approximately 140,000 clones, 70% to 80% of them present only once. Material for sequencing was PBMCs. Receptors were obtained from a human donor in good health. The CDR3 runs from the conserved cysteine through the conserved F or W. The order of the fields is V gene, CDR3 protein.

>TRBV5-4
CASRGDGTGSLPGELFF
>TRBV7-2
CASSPDRSSGNTIYF
>TRBV7-9
CSSRSETGYDYGYTF
>TRBV4-3
CASSQDLTGFMNTEAFF
>TRBV5-8
CASSSDTAYNSPLHF
>TRBV28
CASSRTTQPWGNTIYF
>TRBV5-6
CASSLVGQATYNEQFF
>TRBV4-2
CASSQNFGGAETQYF
>TRBV12-2
CASRLTSGGQETQYF
>TRBV7-8
CASSPPDRFYEQYF
>TRBV9
CASSVDDRGKETQYF
>TRBV28
CASTLPGTRSQYF
>TRBV6-1
CASSVARGPSNQPQHF
>TRBV7-9
CASSLPTRLAGQNNEQFF
>TRBV5-4
CASSLPAQGNQETQYF
>TRBV5-1
CASSLVTAMNTEAFF
>TRBV5-4
CASSLAGTGVFSTDTQYF
>TRBV7-2
CASSQDQGLDTQYF
>TRBV5-8
CASSSQPPGRAGGNTIYF
>TRBV5-8
CASSSPGQGYEQYF
>TRBV9
CASSVGTSGPYEQYF
>TRBV7-9
CASSPRQRLTGELFF
>TRBV7-9
CSSSLLGGGGGPEAFF
>TRBV19
CASSPGTGLYGYTF
>TRBV7-6
CASSQPTGLRLGEQYF
>TRBV6-4
CASSDKPGQGLTGELFF
>TRBV5-1
CASSRPGTGEETQYF
>TRBV28
CASSNAGTGGAWGYTF
>TRBV19
CASSIYGSNQPQHF
>TRBV11-2
CASSSLPYEQYF
>TRBV28
CASSPGTYQETQYF
>TRBV5-4
CASSGLAGGPGTGELFF
>TRBV7-3
CASSPGTGYTEAFF
>TRBV4-3
CASSPTSGTGIDGYTF